Listed here is a single T cell receptor (beta chain). What it binds is unknown. From the 5' RACE reads, TCRdb called clonotypes with MiXCR, one entry per CDR3 protein. The sample lists a few hundred thousand distinct CDR3 sequences; around 27% were seen once. These data come from a study of T-cell memory formation after mild COVID-19. Notes on the study in general: Cross-reactive memory appears to have joined, as suggested by some responding clones showing up in pre-infection memory.

With 2 bases removed from V and 4 bases from J, the gap between germline ends came to 10 bases. The V gene's germline CDR1 is SGHVS and CDR2 FQNEAQ. There are 14 residues in the CDR3. This clonotype was obtained from an adult woman who had mild COVID-19 (a few samples of this study predate the infection). Cell type and time point are not known. This sequence joins TRBV7-8 and TRBJ2-3; D unresolved. The sequencing input was PBMCs or a T cell subset sorted from them (not recorded which). The CDR3 nucleotides are TGTGCCAGCAGCTTAAGACCCCGCGCAGATACGCAGTATTTT. Protein sequence: CASSLRPRADTQYF.